What follows is one T cell receptor (beta chain) and its context. This clonotype was counted between two and nine times. No antigen is known for it. The input lacks base qualities; no much larger clone sits a single base away. Trimmed from V: 7 bases; trimmed from J: 5 bases; junction bases lacking a gene match: 7. The CDR3 starts with the cysteine, ends with the phenylalanine, and has 15 residues. The sequence is cut down to CDR3 DNA, 45 bases in frame from base 1. The data were obtained in a study of response to subunit inactivated influenza vaccine (dated by TCRdb to the late 2010s). With respect to the entire study: Deep quantitative profiling of the T cell receptor repertoire was used in the study to follow responses to a trivalent subunit inactivated influenza vaccine. Overall results and qualifications from the work: The authors proposed that each seasonal influenza vaccination may bring in only a limited number of new T cells.

The library was prepared using RT-PCR. Sequencing was carried out with an Illumina HiSeq 2500. In TCRdb, the public reads were trimmed at Q25 with fastp and aligned with MiXCR, with productive beta chains retained. Entries are consolidated by CDR3 protein sequence, retaining the most common genes and DNA. The sample table shows 650,000 to 800,000 distinct CDR3 sequences, and around 18% are seen once. The ten largest make up roughly a tenth of the sample. The source is a man aged 45-65 years who received an inactivated influenza vaccine. Donor details come from another sample of the same person, matched by shared clones. Here the chain combines TRBV12-3 or TRBV12-4 and TRBJ2-1; 11 nucleotides in the junction match TRBD2. The source was PBMCs from blood, collected 4 to 6 days after vaccination. Read as DNA, the sequence is TGTGCCAGCATTTGGGCTAGCGGGGGGAACAATGAGCAGTTCTTC. Translated, this is CASIWASGGNNEQFF.